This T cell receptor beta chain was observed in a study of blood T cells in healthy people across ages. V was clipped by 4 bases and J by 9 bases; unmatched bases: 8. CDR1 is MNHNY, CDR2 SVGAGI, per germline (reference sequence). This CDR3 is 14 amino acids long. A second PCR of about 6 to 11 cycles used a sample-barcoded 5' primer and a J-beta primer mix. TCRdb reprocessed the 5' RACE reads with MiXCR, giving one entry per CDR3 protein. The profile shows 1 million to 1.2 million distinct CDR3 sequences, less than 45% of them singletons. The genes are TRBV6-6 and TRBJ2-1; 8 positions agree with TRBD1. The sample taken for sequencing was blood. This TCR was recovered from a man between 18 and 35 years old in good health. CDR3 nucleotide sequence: TGTGCCAGCAGTTCCCCCCAGGGGGCGCCTGAGCAGTTCTTC. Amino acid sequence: CASSSPQGAPEQFF.